This T cell receptor (beta chain) originates from a study of T cell clonality in common variable immunodeficiency. No CVID subject was ill or on immunomodulatory drugs when sampled. The CDR3 extends over 15 amino acids. CDR1 is SGHVS and CDR2 is FNYEAQ in the germline V gene. V lost 2 bases to trimming and J lost 10 bases; unmatched junction nucleotides: 8. This clone was seen many times. What it binds is not known. The read ends 3 residues shy of where the CDR3 ends; the end is completed using the germline J gene. Study results and limitations: In common variable immunodeficiency, TCR beta chains reportedly carried fewer deletions and N-nucleotide insertions.

TCRdb keeps only in-frame clones here, not all; method: immunoSEQ multiplex PCR. Observed in the sample are roughly 30,000 clones, none of them singletons. The chain is built from TRBV7-6 and TRBJ1-4; 9 bases align to TRBD1. The source material was peripheral blood mononuclear cells. This TCR was recovered from a human donor with common variable immunodeficiency. The covered CDR3 bases are TGTGCCAGCAGCTTAATGGGACAGGGCTCAGGAAAA. It is translated as CASSLMGQGSGK. The full CDR3 protein reads CASSLMGQGSGKLFF.